Included here is one T cell receptor beta chain sequence, with context. Germline loops: CDR1 SGHDN, CDR2 FVKESK. Deletions cut 1 base from V and 3 bases from J, with 9 bases between. The CDR3 loop spans 14 amino acids. This record belongs to a study of blood T cell repertoires in COVID-19. Generated by immunoSEQ multiplex PCR, the TCRdb table keeps only in-frame clones and is missing some. The sample has 30,000 to 35,000 clones, roughly nine tenths seen once. What was sequenced was peripheral blood. J is TRBJ1-2 and V is TRBV14; D uncertain. The receptor comes from a human donor with active COVID-19. The donor label of this sample is uncertain. The DNA for the CDR3 is TGTGCCAGCAGCCAAGTGGGCCAGTACTATGGCTACACCTTC. It specifies CASSQVGQYYGYTF.